This T cell receptor (beta chain) was captured by sequencing in a study of T cells expressing NK-cell markers. At the level of the study: It was sorted CD3+CD56+NKG2C+, CD3+CD56+NKG2C- and CD3+CD56-NKG2C+ T cells that supplied the TCR beta repertoires. Whole-study findings and limits: Certain NKG2C+ T cell clones were expanded, and their HCMV specificity remained unclear.

From its re-call of the 5' RACE reads, TCRdb lists each CDR3 protein once, without DNA. The sample totals about 460,000 distinct CDR3 sequences; its top ten clones hold over 1.3%. With regard to this clonotype: Its antigen is not known.

The sequence was obtained from a woman aged 45-60 years in good health. Input material: blood T cells: a sorted CD56 or NKG2C T cell subset, CD4+ or CD8+ T cells, or bulk PBMC T cells (not recorded which).

The CDR3 here is CASHTGQGWEQYF. V gene TRBV6-5 combines with J gene TRBJ2-7; lacking DNA, the TRBD1 call made by TCRdb goes unchecked. Per germline, CDR1 MNHEY and CDR2 SVGAGI. This CDR3 contains 13 residues.